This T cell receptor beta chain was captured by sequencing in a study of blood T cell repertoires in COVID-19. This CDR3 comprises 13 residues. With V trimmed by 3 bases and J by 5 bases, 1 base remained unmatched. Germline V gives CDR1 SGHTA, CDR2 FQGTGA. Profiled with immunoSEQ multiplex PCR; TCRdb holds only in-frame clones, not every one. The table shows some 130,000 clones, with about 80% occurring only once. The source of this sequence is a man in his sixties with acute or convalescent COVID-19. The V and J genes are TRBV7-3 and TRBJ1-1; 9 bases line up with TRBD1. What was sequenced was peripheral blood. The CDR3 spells CASSFGTGTEAFF. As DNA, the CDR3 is TGTGCCAGCAGCTTCGGGACAGGGACTGAAGCTTTCTTT.